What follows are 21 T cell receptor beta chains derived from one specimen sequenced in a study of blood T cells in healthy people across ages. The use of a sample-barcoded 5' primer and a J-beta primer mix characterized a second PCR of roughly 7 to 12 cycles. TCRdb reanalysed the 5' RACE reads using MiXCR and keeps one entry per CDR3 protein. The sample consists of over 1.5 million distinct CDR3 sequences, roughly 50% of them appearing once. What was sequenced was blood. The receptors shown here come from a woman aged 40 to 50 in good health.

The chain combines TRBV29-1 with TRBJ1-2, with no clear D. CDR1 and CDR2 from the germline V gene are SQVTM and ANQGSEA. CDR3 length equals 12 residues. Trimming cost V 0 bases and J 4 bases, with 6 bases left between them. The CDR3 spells CSVEDGSYGYTF. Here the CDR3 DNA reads TGCAGCGTTGAAGACGGGAGCTATGGCTACACCTTC.

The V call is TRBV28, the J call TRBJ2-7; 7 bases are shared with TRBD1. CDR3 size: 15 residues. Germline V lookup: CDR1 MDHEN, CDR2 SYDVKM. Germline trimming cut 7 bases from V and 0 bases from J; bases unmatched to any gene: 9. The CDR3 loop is CASTPRQGPSYEQYF. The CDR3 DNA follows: TGTGCCAGCACCCCCCGACAGGGTCCCTCCTACGAGCAGTACTTC.

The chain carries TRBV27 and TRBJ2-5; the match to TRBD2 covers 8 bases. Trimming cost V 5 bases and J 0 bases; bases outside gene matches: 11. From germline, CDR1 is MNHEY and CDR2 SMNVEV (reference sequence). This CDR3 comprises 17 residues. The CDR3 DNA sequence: TGTGCCAGCAGTCCACCAGCGGGGGTAAAGAACCAAGAGACCCAGTACTTC. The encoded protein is CASSPPAGVKNQETQYF.

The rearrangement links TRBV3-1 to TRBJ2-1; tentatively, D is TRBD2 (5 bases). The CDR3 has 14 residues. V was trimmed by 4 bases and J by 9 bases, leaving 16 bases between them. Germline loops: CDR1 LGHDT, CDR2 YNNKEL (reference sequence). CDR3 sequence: CASSLNLARGEQFF. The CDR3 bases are TGTGCCAGCAGCCTCAACCTAGCCCGGGGTGAGCAGTTCTTC.

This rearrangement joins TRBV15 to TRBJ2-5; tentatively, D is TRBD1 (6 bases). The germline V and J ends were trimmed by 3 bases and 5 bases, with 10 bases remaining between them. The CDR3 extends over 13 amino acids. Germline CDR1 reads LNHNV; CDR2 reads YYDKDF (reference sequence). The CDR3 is CATSSDRKETQYF. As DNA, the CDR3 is TGTGCCACCAGCAGCGACAGGAAGGAGACCCAGTACTTC.

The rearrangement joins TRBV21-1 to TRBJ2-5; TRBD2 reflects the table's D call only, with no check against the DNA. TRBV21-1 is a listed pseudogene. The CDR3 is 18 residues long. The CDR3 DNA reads TGTGCCAGCAGCACGGGAAGGTTAGCGGGGAAATTTTCGGAGACCCAGTACTTC. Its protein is CASSTGRLAGKFSETQYF.

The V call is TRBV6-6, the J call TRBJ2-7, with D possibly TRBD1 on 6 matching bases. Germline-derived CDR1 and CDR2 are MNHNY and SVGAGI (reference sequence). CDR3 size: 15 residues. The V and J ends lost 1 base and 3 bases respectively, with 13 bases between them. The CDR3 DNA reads TGTGCCAGCAGTTACTACCCGACAGGTGTCTACGAGCAGTACTTC. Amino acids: CASSYYPTGVYEQYF.

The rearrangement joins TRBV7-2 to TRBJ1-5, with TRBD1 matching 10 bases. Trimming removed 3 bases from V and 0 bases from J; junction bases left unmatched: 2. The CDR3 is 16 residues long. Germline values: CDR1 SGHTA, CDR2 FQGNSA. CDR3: CASSFWTGGSNQPQHF. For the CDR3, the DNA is TGTGCCAGCAGCTTTTGGACAGGGGGTAGCAATCAGCCCCAGCATTTT.

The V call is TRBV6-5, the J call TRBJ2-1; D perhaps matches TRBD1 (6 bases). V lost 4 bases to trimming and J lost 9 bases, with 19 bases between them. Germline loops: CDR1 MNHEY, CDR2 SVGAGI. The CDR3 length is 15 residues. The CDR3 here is CASSLLQGSPGEQFF. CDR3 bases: TGTGCCAGCAGTTTATTACAGGGTTCCCCCGGTGAGCAGTTCTTC.

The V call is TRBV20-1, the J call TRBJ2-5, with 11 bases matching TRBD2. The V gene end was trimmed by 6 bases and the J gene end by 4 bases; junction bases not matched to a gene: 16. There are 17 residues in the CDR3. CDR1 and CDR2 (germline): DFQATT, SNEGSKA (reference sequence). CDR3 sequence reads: CSAPFSSGGRLGETQYF. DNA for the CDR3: TGCAGTGCCCCATTTTCTAGCGGGGGGAGGTTGGGAGAGACCCAGTACTTC.

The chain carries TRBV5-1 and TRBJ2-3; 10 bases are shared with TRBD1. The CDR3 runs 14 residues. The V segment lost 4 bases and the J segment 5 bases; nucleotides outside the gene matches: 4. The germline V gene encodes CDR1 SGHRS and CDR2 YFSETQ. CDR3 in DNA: TGCGCCAGCAGCCCCTGGACAGGGGGAGATACGCAGTATTTT. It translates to CASSPWTGGDTQYF.

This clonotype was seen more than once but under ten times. The CDR3 DNA reads TGTGCCAGCCGAGCAGGTGGAGGGGAGATAGGGAACATTCAGTACTTC. Amino acids: CASRAGGGEIGNIQYF. The chain uses TRBV7-2 and TRBJ2-4; TRBD2 might be the D (6 bases). Germline CDR1 reads SGHTA; CDR2 reads FQGNSA. The V end lost 8 bases, the J end lost 7 bases, and 24 bases lay between the germline ends. The CDR3 sequence is 16 residues long.

The CDR3 nucleotides read TGCAGTGCTAGTAGTTGGAAGCAGGGGGAGACAGATACGCAGTATTTT. As protein: CSASSWKQGETDTQYF. This chain uses TRBV20-1 with TRBJ2-3, with 7 bases fitting TRBD1. Trimming cost V 3 bases and J 3 bases; bases outside gene matches: 12. CDR1 and CDR2 from the germline V gene are DFQATT and SNEGSKA (reference sequence). CDR3 length: 16 amino acids.

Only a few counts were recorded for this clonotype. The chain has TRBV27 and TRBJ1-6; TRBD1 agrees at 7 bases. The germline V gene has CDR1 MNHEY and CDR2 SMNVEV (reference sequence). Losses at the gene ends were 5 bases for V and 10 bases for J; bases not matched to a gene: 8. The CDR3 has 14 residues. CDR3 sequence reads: CASSQGGNYSPLHF. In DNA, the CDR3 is TGTGCCAGCAGTCAGGGGGGGAATTACTCACCCCTCCACTTT.

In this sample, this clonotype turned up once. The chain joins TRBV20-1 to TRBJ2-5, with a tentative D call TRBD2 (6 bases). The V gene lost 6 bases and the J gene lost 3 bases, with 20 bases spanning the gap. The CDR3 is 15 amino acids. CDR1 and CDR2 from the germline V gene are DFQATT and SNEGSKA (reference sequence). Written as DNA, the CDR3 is TGCAGTGCCTACTCCACCGCAGCGGGTAAAGAGACCCAGTACTTC. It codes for CSAYSTAAGKETQYF.

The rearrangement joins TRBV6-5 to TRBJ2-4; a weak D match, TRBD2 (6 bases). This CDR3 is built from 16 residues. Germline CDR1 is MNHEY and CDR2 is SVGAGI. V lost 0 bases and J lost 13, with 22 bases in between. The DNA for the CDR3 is TGTGCCAGCAGTTACTCAAGTAGGGGAGGATCGGTAGTGCAGTACTTC. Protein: CASSYSSRGGSVVQYF.

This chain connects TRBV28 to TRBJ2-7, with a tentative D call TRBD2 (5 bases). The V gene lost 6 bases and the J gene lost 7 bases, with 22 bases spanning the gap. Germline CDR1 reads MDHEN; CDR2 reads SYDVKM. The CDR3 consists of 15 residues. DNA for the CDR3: TGTGCCAGCAGCCCCGTGGGTTCCGCGGGTTATGAGCAGTACTTC. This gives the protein CASSPVGSAGYEQYF.

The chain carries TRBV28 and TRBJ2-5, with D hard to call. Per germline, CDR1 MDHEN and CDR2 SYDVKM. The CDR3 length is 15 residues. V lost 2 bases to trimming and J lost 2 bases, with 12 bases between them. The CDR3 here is CASSLIRVTQETQYF. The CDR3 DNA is TGTGCCAGCAGTTTAATTCGCGTTACTCAAGAGACCCAGTACTTC.

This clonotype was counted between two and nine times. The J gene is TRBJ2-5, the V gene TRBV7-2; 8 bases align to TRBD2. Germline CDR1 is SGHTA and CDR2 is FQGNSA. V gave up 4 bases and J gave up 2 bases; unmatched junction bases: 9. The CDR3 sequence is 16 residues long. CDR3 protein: CASSWAAGGLQETQYF. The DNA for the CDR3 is TGTGCCAGCAGCTGGGCGGCGGGGGGTTTACAAGAGACCCAGTACTTC.

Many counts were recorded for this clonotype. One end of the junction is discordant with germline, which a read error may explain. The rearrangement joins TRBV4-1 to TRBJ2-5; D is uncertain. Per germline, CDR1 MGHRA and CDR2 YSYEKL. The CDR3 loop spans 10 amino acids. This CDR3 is CASSQETQYF. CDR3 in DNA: TGTGCCAGCAGCCAAGAGACCCAGTACTTC.

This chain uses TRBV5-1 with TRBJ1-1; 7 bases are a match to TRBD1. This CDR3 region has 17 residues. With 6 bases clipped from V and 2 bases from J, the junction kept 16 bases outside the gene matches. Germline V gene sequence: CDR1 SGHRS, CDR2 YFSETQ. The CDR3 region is CASTPWEQGLQNTEAFF. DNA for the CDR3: TGCGCCAGCACCCCCTGGGAACAGGGGCTCCAAAACACTGAAGCTTTCTTT.